The 27 T cell receptor beta chains presented below share a single source sample, sequenced in a study of T-cell reconstitution after alpha-beta-depleted transplantation in children. A TCRbeta library incorporating unique molecular identifiers was prepared. From the PCR reads, TCRdb called clonotypes with MiXCR, one entry per CDR3 protein. Among 250,000 to 350,000 distinct CDR3 sequences listed, roughly 9.5% were seen once. The sequencing here drew on PBMCs from the stem cell graft donor, taken from the stem cell graft. These receptors were obtained from a human donor who donated a stem cell graft to a child with SCID.

The chain joins TRBV7-2 to TRBJ2-2; D perhaps matches TRBD1 (5 bases). V shed 5 bases and J shed 7 bases, with 11 bases lying between them. The CDR3 covers 13 residues. Germline values: CDR1 SGHTA, CDR2 FQGNSA. CDR3 sequence: CASSLNTGGELFF. The CDR3 region has the DNA TGTGCCAGCAGCCTGAATACAGGCGGGGAGCTGTTTTTT.

The sample holds many counts of this clonotype. This CDR3 is CASSTSGGNFNNEQFF. CDR3 nucleotides: TGTGCCAGCTCGACTAGCGGGGGAAACTTCAACAATGAGCAGTTCTTC. The gene calls are TRBV7-8 and TRBJ2-1; 12 bases match TRBD2. CDR3 length: 16 amino acids. Trimming took 8 bases from V and 5 from J; bases not matched to a gene: 10. From germline, CDR1 is SGHVS and CDR2 FQNEAQ.

This clonotype has a count of ten or more. V gene TRBV18 combines with J gene TRBJ1-2; perhaps TRBD1 as D (6 bases). The CDR3 covers 14 residues. V was trimmed by 6 bases and J by 2 bases, leaving 13 bases between them. Germline CDR1 is KGHSH and CDR2 is LQKENI. CDR3 in DNA: TGTGCCAGCTCGCCAGATCAGGGGAACTATGGCTACACCTTC. As protein: CASSPDQGNYGYTF.

This clonotype showed up many times. The chain links TRBV4-2 to TRBJ1-4; no clear D. The CDR3 runs to 12 residues. Germline lookup yields CDR1 LGHNA and CDR2 YNFKEQ. V gave up 4 bases and J gave up 8 bases, with 8 bases separating them. The CDR3 nucleotides read TGTGCCAGCAGCCGTGCGGGGGAAAAACTGTTTTTT. It specifies CASSRAGEKLFF.

A few counts support this clonotype. The V and J genes are TRBV6-1 and TRBJ1-1, with a tentative D call TRBD1 (5 bases). From germline, CDR1 is MNHNS and CDR2 SASEGT. CDR3 length: 13 amino acids. V shed 10 bases and J shed 1 base, with 13 bases lying between them. Written as DNA, the CDR3 is TGTGCCACCGTGGGGACGGGGAACACTGAAGCTTTCTTT. Translating gives CATVGTGNTEAFF.

This clonotype has more than one count but fewer than ten. The CDR3, as DNA: TGTGCCAGCAGCGTAGTGGTAGCGGGGGGCAATGAGCAGTTCTTC. Translation: CASSVVVAGGNEQFF. The chain is built from TRBV9 and TRBJ2-1; TRBD2 matches 10 bases. The V gene end was trimmed by 0 bases and the J gene end by 6 bases; junction bases not matched to a gene: 3. From germline, CDR1 is SGDLS and CDR2 YYNGEE. The CDR3 covers 15 residues.

This clonotype was counted only a few times. V is TRBV29-1 and J is TRBJ2-7, with D possibly matching TRBD2 (5 bases). Looked up from germline, CDR1 is SQVTM and CDR2 is ANQGSEA. The CDR3 contains 11 residues. The ends were cut back, 3 bases at V and 2 bases at J, with 5 bases in the middle. The chain's CDR3 is CSVDGTYEQYF. For the CDR3, the DNA is TGCAGCGTTGACGGGACCTACGAGCAGTACTTC.

There are a few counts of this clonotype. The rearrangement links TRBV9 to TRBJ2-2; D is possibly TRBD1 or TRBD2 (5 bases each). The CDR3 is 20 amino acids. V dropped 3 bases and J dropped 0 bases, with 24 bases sitting between them. From germline, CDR1 is SGDLS and CDR2 YYNGEE. Here the CDR3 reads CASSARGSLGPNANTGELFF. The DNA of the CDR3 is TGTGCCAGCAGCGCCAGAGGTAGCTTGGGACCAAACGCGAACACCGGGGAGCTGTTTTTT.

The V gene is TRBV7-9, the J gene TRBJ1-5; D gene uncertain. Germline assignment: CDR1 SEHNR and CDR2 FQNEAQ (reference sequence). The CDR3 spans 13 residues. Between the trimmed V and J ends, which lost 1 base and 9 bases, there was a span of 10 bases. CDR3 in DNA: TGTGCCAGCAGCTTAGAACCGCTGCGGCCCCAGCATTTT. This encodes CASSLEPLRPQHF.

This clonotype has more than one count but fewer than ten. The V call is TRBV15, the J call TRBJ2-7; 9 bases are a match to TRBD1. Trimming cost V 1 base and J 3 bases; bases outside gene matches: 16. The CDR3 contains 19 residues. Germline values: CDR1 LNHNV, CDR2 YYDKDF (reference sequence). The CDR3 DNA sequence: TGTGCCACCAGCAGAGTATACAGGGGGCGAACGGGGGACCACTACGAGCAGTACTTC. Its translation: CATSRVYRGRTGDHYEQYF.

The J gene is TRBJ2-3, the V gene TRBV7-9, with D unresolved. The V gene lost 2 bases and the J gene lost 0 bases, with 9 bases spanning the gap. The CDR3 is 15 amino acids. Germline assignment: CDR1 SEHNR and CDR2 FQNEAQ (reference sequence). In DNA form, the CDR3 reads TGTGCCAGCAGCTTAAACACGGTTAGCACAGATACGCAGTATTTT. Translating it yields CASSLNTVSTDTQYF.

This rearrangement joins TRBV6-1 to TRBJ1-2; D perhaps matches TRBD1 (6 bases). V lost 2 bases to trimming and J lost 3 bases, with 16 bases between them. In germline, CDR1 is MNHNS, CDR2 SASEGT. The CDR3 sequence is 16 residues long. In nucleotides, the CDR3 is TGTGCCAGCAGTGAAACGATGGACAGTCGCTACTATGGCTACACCTTC. This sequence encodes CASSETMDSRYYGYTF.

About this clonotype: Being one base from a much bigger clone, this may be a read error. CDR3 protein: CASSTWGALNTEAFF. The DNA for the CDR3 is TGTGCCAGCAGTACTTGGGGGGCGCTAAACACTGAAGCTTTCTTT. The genes are TRBV12-3 or TRBV12-4 and TRBJ1-1; weak D call: TRBD1 (6 bases). V lost 5 bases to trimming and J lost 2 bases, with 15 bases between them. This CDR3 is 15 amino acids long.

The chain is built from TRBV5-1 and TRBJ2-2; D possibly corresponds to TRBD2 (5 bases). Per the germline V gene, CDR1 is SGHRS and CDR2 is YFSETQ. V was shortened by 3 bases and J by 13 bases, with 19 bases between the two germline ends. This CDR3 is built from 14 residues. The CDR3 loop is CASSSGMNSWVLFF. The DNA of the CDR3 is TGCGCCAGCAGCTCCGGGATGAACAGTTGGGTGCTGTTTTTT.

This clonotype was seen more than once but under ten times. V usage is TRBV5-1 and J usage is TRBJ2-2; the D gene is possibly TRBD1 (6 bases). The germline V gene encodes CDR1 SGHRS and CDR2 YFSETQ. The CDR3 has 17 residues. The V and J ends lost 0 bases and 4 bases respectively, with 16 bases between them. CDR3 in amino acids: CASSLDGGPGVTGELFF. The CDR3 DNA reads TGCGCCAGCAGCTTGGACGGTGGACCAGGGGTCACCGGGGAGCTGTTTTTT.

This clonotype was seen at least ten times. This chain uses TRBV5-6 with TRBJ2-1; TRBD2 matches 8 bases. Per the germline V gene, CDR1 is SGHDT and CDR2 is YYEEEE. V trimming: 7 bases; J trimming: 3 bases; junction bases outside the gene matches: 6. The CDR3 covers 14 residues. This chain's CDR3 is CASERGLVYNEQFF. CDR3 nucleotides: TGTGCCAGCGAGAGGGGACTAGTCTACAATGAGCAGTTCTTC.

V is TRBV7-9 and J is TRBJ2-1; D might be TRBD1 or TRBD2, each matching 5 bases. The germline gives CDR1 SEHNR, CDR2 FQNEAQ (reference sequence). With 4 bases removed from V and 13 bases from J, the gap between germline ends came to 17 bases. The CDR3 has 13 residues. This CDR3 reads CASSSPGGRAQFF. The DNA of the CDR3 is TGTGCCAGCAGCTCTCCCGGAGGCAGGGCACAGTTCTTC.

This clonotype has just a few counts. J is TRBJ2-2 and V is TRBV25-1, with D possibly matching TRBD1 (6 bases). The CDR3 covers 15 residues. Trimming took 3 bases from V and 3 from J, leaving 11 bases between them. Germline CDR1 MGHDK, CDR2 SYGVNS. The CDR3 coding sequence is TGTGCCAGCAGTGAGTGGGGGCGGGACACCGGGGAGCTGTTTTTT. Translated: CASSEWGRDTGELFF.

The J gene is TRBJ2-1, the V gene TRBV5-8, with TRBD1 matching over 11 bases. CDR3 size: 15 residues. The V gene end was trimmed by 4 bases and the J gene end by 7 bases; junction bases not matched to a gene: 7. Germline loops: CDR1 SGHTS, CDR2 YDEGEE. The CDR3 protein is CASSPLDRGHNEQFF. In DNA, the CDR3 is TGTGCCAGCAGCCCCCTGGACAGGGGGCATAATGAGCAGTTCTTC.

This clonotype has only a few counts. The rearrangement uses TRBV12-3 or TRBV12-4 and TRBJ2-7, with D uncertain. This CDR3 has 13 residues. The ends were cut back, 0 bases at V and 4 bases at J, with 7 bases in the middle. The chain's CDR3 is CASSLAQEYEQYF. CDR3 nucleotides: TGTGCCAGCAGTTTAGCCCAGGAGTACGAGCAGTACTTC.

This clonotype has just a few counts. This clone may be a read error of a much larger clone one base away. The chain recombines TRBV5-1 with TRBJ2-1, with D unclear. The CDR3 runs to 12 residues. V lost 0 bases and J 5 bases, leaving 3 bases between the germline ends. CDR1 and CDR2 from the germline V gene are SGHRS and YFSETQ. The CDR3 loop reads CASSLAHNEQFF. DNA of the CDR3: TGCGCCAGCAGCTTGGCGCACAATGAGCAGTTCTTC.

This clonotype was recorded at least ten times. At one of its ends the junction is not consistent with the germline gene, which may arise from a read error. This rearrangement joins TRBV5-1 to TRBJ2-2; 8 bases are a match to TRBD1. CDR3 length: 14 amino acids. The germline V gene has CDR1 SGHRS and CDR2 YFSETQ. Here the CDR3 reads CASSGQGNTGELFF. The DNA for the CDR3 is TGTGCCAGCAGCGGACAGGGAAACACCGGGGAGCTGTTTTTT.

This clonotype was found many times. The V and J genes are TRBV10-3 and TRBJ2-7, with 7 bases that match TRBD1. Germline CDR1 is ENHRY and CDR2 is SYGVKD. V dropped 10 bases and J dropped 1; count of bases not matched to a gene: 4. The CDR3 is 12 amino acids. The CDR3 loop reads CATGTASYEQYF. CDR3 nucleotides: TGTGCCACCGGGACAGCATCCTACGAGCAGTACTTC.

This clonotype was observed many times. The chain joins TRBV12-3 or TRBV12-4 to TRBJ1-4, with D maybe TRBD1 (5 bases). The length of the CDR3 is 14 residues. V was shortened by 2 bases and J by 7 bases, with 11 bases between the two germline ends. CDR3 sequence: CASSLSRTGEKLFF. The DNA of the CDR3 is TGTGCCAGCAGTTTAAGTCGTACAGGTGAAAAACTGTTTTTT.

In the case of this clonotype: One end of the junction varies from germline; a read error may be responsible. This rearrangement joins TRBV9 to TRBJ1-5, with D hard to call. This CDR3 is built from 15 residues. Per germline, CDR1 SGDLS and CDR2 YYNGEE. The CDR3 region has the DNA TGTGCCAGCAGCGCCGGTATCTATAGCAGTCAGCCCCAGCATTTT. It encodes CASSAGIYSSQPQHF. Filled out from reference TRBV9 and TRBJ1-5, the complete variable domain reads DSGVTQTPKHLITATGQRVTLRCSPRSGDLSVYWYQQSLDQGLQFLIQYYNGEERAKGNILERFSAQQFPDLHSELNLSSLELGDSALYFCASSAGIYSSQPQHFGDGTRLSIL.

This clonotype was seen at least ten times. V is TRBV25-1 and J is TRBJ1-1; maybe TRBD1 (5 bases). There are 15 residues in the CDR3. Germline lookup yields CDR1 MGHDK and CDR2 SYGVNS. V was clipped by 3 bases and J by 0 bases, with 11 bases between them. This CDR3 is CASSEDGAMNTEAFF. The CDR3 DNA is TGTGCCAGCAGTGAGGATGGGGCGATGAACACTGAAGCTTTCTTT. Together with reference TRBV25-1 and TRBJ1-1, the CDR3 gives the full variable domain: EADIYQTPRYLVIGTGKKITLECSQTMGHDKMYWYQQDPGMELHLIHYSYGVNSTEKGDLSSESTVSRIRTEHFPLTLESARPSHTSQYLCASSEDGAMNTEAFFGQGTRLTVV.

This CDR3 reads CASRPSGPYEQYF. The CDR3 DNA sequence: TGTGCCAGCAGGCCCAGCGGACCCTACGAGCAGTACTTC. The chain couples TRBV6-6 to TRBJ2-7; D may be TRBD2 (5 bases). The germline gives CDR1 MNHNY, CDR2 SVGAGI (reference sequence). The CDR3 loop spans 13 amino acids. V lost 6 bases to trimming and J lost 2 bases, with 11 bases between them.